The T cell receptor beta chain under discussion was sequenced for a study of control samples from healthy donors and cancer patients. TCRdb's table, derived via immunoSEQ multiplex PCR, lists solely in-frame clones and lacks some. The sample has approximately 160,000 clones, about 90% seen once. The CDR3 is 14 residues long. The germline CDR1 and CDR2 sequences are LGHDT and YNNKEL (reference sequence). V shed 5 bases and J shed 4 bases, with 15 bases lying between them. Sequencing used blood. The chain recombines TRBV3-1 (or the pseudogene TRBV3-2) with TRBJ2-7; D may be TRBD1 (6 bases). The origin of this receptor is a woman younger than 45 in good health. DNA of the CDR3: TGTGCCAGCAGCGTCCGGGACACTCGATACGAGCAGTACTTC. Translated: CASSVRDTRYEQYF.